The subject of this entry is one TCR beta chain. This sample was taken from a study of blood T cell repertoires in COVID-19. Study information: From the United States, Italy and Spain came samples of acute and convalescent COVID-19.

TCRdb's copy holds only in-frame clones and misses some; the assay was immunoSEQ multiplex PCR. The sample gives approximately 100,000 clones, 87% of which show up once; roughly 15% is in the top ten. From germline, CDR1 is SGHNT and CDR2 YYREEE (reference sequence). The CDR3 has 13 amino acids. V shed 4 bases, J shed 6 bases, and the junction held 6 bases outside the gene matches. The V call is TRBV5-4, the J call TRBJ2-7; 8 bases agree with TRBD1. The specimen was peripheral blood. This clonotype was obtained from a man aged 50-60 years with acute or convalescent COVID-19. The CDR3 protein is CASSKEQGGEQYF. The CDR3 DNA reads TGTGCCAGCAGCAAGGAACAGGGGGGCGAGCAGTACTTC. The full variable domain, with the rest looked up from reference TRBV5-4 and TRBJ2-7, is ETGVTQSPTHLIKTRGQQVTLRCSSQSGHNTVSWYQQALGQGPQFIFQYYREEENGRGNFPPRFSGLQFPNYSSELNVNALELDDSALYLCASSKEQGGEQYFGPGTRLTVT.